A single sample gave rise to the 11 T cell receptor beta chains below, sequenced in a study of cytotoxic CD8 clonotypes in ibrutinib-treated CLL. Profiling relied on immunoSEQ multiplex PCR, and the TCRdb table lists in-frame clones only, not all of them. The profile shows 150,000 to 200,000 clones, approximately 91% of them singletons. The sequenced sample was PBMCs, obtained at disease progression, from a patient treated with ibrutinib. The source is a human donor with chronic lymphocytic leukemia.

The chain recombines TRBV30 with TRBJ2-7; 7 bases match TRBD2. The CDR3 extends over 13 amino acids. Germline CDR1 GTSNPN, CDR2 SVGIG (reference sequence). The ends lost 5 bases at V and 0 bases at J; junction bases unmatched: 4. CDR3 loop: CAWGRGSSYEQYF. DNA of the CDR3: TGTGCCTGGGGGCGGGGGAGCTCCTACGAGCAGTACTTC.

The genes are TRBV29-1 and TRBJ2-3; TRBD1 is a possible D gene (5 bases). The CDR3 has 13 residues. Germline V CDR1 and CDR2: SQVTM, ANQGSEA. V lost 4 bases, J lost 3 bases, and 11 bases lay in between. CDR3 residues: CSVARVLTDTQYF. In DNA, the CDR3 is TGCAGCGTTGCCAGGGTGCTGACAGATACGCAGTATTTT.

The rearrangement uses TRBV5-1 and TRBJ1-5; weak D call: TRBD1 (6 bases). This CDR3 spans 14 amino acids. V dropped 4 bases and J dropped 1 base, with 9 bases sitting between them. Germline V gene data show CDR1 as SGHRS and CDR2 as YFSETQ. CDR3 in amino acids: CASSLGTSNQPQHF. The CDR3 DNA sequence: TGCGCCAGCAGCCTGGGGACAAGCAATCAGCCCCAGCATTTT.

V gene TRBV2 combines with J gene TRBJ2-3, with unresolved D. The V end was cut by 8 bases, the J end by 0 bases, with 6 bases between. This CDR3 region has 12 residues. CDR1 is SNHLY and CDR2 is FYNNEI in the germline V gene. CDR3 nucleotide sequence: TGTGCCAGCTGCAGAAGCACAGATACGCAGTATTTT. It translates to CASCRSTDTQYF.

CDR3 loop: CASSFRDTISYEQYF. DNA for the CDR3: TGTGCCAGCAGCTTCCGGGACACCATCTCCTACGAGCAGTACTTC. The chain couples TRBV9 to TRBJ2-7; D possibly corresponds to TRBD1 (6 bases). V dropped 4 bases and J dropped 0 bases, with 14 bases sitting between them. Germline V gene data show CDR1 as SGDLS and CDR2 as YYNGEE. The CDR3 spans 15 residues.

The chain links TRBV10-1 to TRBJ2-3, with 13 bases lining up with TRBD2. Germline V CDR1 and CDR2: WNHNN, SYGVQD (reference sequence). The CDR3 sequence is 15 residues long. Unmatched junction bases numbered 5, after V lost 6 bases and J lost 5 bases. CDR3 nucleotides: TGCGCCAGCAGAGTACTAGCGGGGGGGGGAGATACGCAGTATTTT. This translates into CASRVLAGGGDTQYF.

Note on this clone: This sample also contains other DNA sequences that code for the same CDR3. The chain employs TRBV2 and TRBJ2-1; unclear D gene. CDR3 size: 11 residues. The ends were cut back, 1 base at V and 7 bases at J, with 2 bases in the middle. From germline, CDR1 is SNHLY and CDR2 FYNNEI. Here the CDR3 DNA reads TGTGCCAGCAGTGAAGTAAATGAGCAGTTCTTC. As protein: CASSEVNEQFF.

This chain connects TRBV7-3 to TRBJ2-1; no clear D gene. The germline V and J ends were trimmed by 5 bases and 7 bases, with 9 bases remaining between them. Germline-derived CDR1 and CDR2 are SGHTA and FQGTGA. CDR3 length: 12 residues. The CDR3 here is CASSPESNEQFF. As DNA, the CDR3 is TGTGCCAGCAGCCCAGAGAGTAATGAGCAGTTCTTC. The full variable domain, with the rest looked up from reference TRBV7-3 and TRBJ2-1, is GAGVSQTPSNKVTEKGKYVELRCDPISGHTALYWYRQSLGQGPEFLIYFQGTGAADDSGLPNDRFFAVRPEGSVSTLKIQRTERGDSAVYLCASSPESNEQFFGPGTRLTVL.

The V and J genes are TRBV6-1 and TRBJ2-2, with D perhaps TRBD2 (7 bases). The CDR3 contains 17 residues. V was clipped by 2 bases and J by 4 bases, with 17 bases between them. CDR1 MNHNS and CDR2 SASEGT come from the germline V gene. CDR3 loop: CASSESMRGPGTGELFF. CDR3 DNA: TGTGCCAGCAGTGAATCTATGCGGGGGCCCGGCACCGGGGAGCTGTTTTTT.

There are a few counts of this clone. The V and J genes are TRBV15 and TRBJ1-1; D is undetermined. CDR1 is LNHNV, CDR2 YYDKDF, per germline (reference sequence). The CDR3 loop spans 15 amino acids. V gave up 0 bases and J gave up 1 base, with 9 bases separating them. The CDR3 is CATSRDLWGNTEAFF. The DNA of the CDR3 is TGTGCCACCAGCAGAGATCTTTGGGGGAACACTGAAGCTTTCTTT.

This chain uses TRBV29-1 with TRBJ2-5; no clear D. V was clipped by 3 bases and J by 1 base, with 9 bases between them. The CDR3 runs 13 residues. Per germline, CDR1 SQVTM and CDR2 ANQGSEA. CDR3 residues: CSVDPESQETQYF. The CDR3 DNA reads TGCAGCGTTGACCCCGAGAGCCAAGAGACCCAGTACTTC.